These 18 T cell receptor beta chains were sequenced from one sample in a study of response to subunit inactivated influenza vaccine. TCRdb fed the RT-PCR reads into MiXCR, producing one record per CDR3 protein. The repertoire includes more than 150,000 distinct CDR3 sequences, over 8.5% of them detected once, and roughly a third sits in the top ten. Sample: CD8+ T cells sorted from PBMCs, taken around 2 years after vaccination. These receptors all stem from a man in his fifties or sixties who received an inactivated influenza vaccine.

This rearrangement joins TRBV9 to TRBJ2-7; no clear D gene. This CDR3 has 12 residues. With 3 bases removed from V and 5 bases from J, the gap between germline ends came to 9 bases. Germline V gene data show CDR1 as SGDLS and CDR2 as YYNGEE. CDR3 nucleotides: TGTGCCAGCAGCGGAGGAAGGGACGAGCAGTACTTC. Protein sequence: CASSGGRDEQYF.

V is TRBV11-3 and J is TRBJ2-1, with 10 positions matching TRBD2. The CDR3 runs 17 residues. Unmatched junction bases numbered 11, after V lost 5 bases and J lost 4 bases. Germline V gives CDR1 SGHNT, CDR2 YENEEA. CDR3 sequence reads: CASSLAFGLADYNEQFF. The CDR3 bases are TGTGCCAGCAGCCTCGCCTTCGGACTAGCGGATTACAATGAGCAGTTCTTC.

The chain couples TRBV27 to TRBJ2-1; D remains unclear. The CDR3 sequence is 19 residues long. Trimming took 4 bases from V and 0 from J, leaving 22 bases between them. CDR1 MNHEY and CDR2 SMNVEV come from the germline V gene (reference sequence). CDR3 nucleotides: TGTGCCAGCAGTTCGCCCCGAACACAATCCTCTAGCTCCTACAATGAGCAGTTCTTC. Its translation is CASSSPRTQSSSSYNEQFF.

V gene TRBV29-1 combines with J gene TRBJ1-1, with TRBD1 identical over 8 bases. The junction had 5 bases not matched to a gene; V was cut back by 7 bases and J by 1 base. The germline gives CDR1 SQVTM, CDR2 ANQGSEA. The CDR3 covers 13 residues. The CDR3 DNA reads TGCAGCGCTCCAGGACAGGGGAACACTGAAGCTTTCTTT. It is translated as CSAPGQGNTEAFF.

This clonotype was picked up many times. V is TRBV9 and J is TRBJ2-5, with a tentative D call TRBD2 (7 bases). The CDR3 runs to 15 residues. Germline V lookup: CDR1 SGDLS, CDR2 YYNGEE. V lost 4 bases and J lost 5, with 18 bases in between. CDR3 region: CASSPGGGAWETQYF. The CDR3 DNA reads TGTGCCAGCAGCCCAGGAGGGGGGGCATGGGAGACCCAGTACTTC. Using reference TRBV9 and TRBJ2-5 for the parts outside the CDR3, the full variable domain is DSGVTQTPKHLITATGQRVTLRCSPRSGDLSVYWYQQSLDQGLQFLIQYYNGEERAKGNILERFSAQQFPDLHSELNLSSLELGDSALYFCASSPGGGAWETQYFGPGTRLLVL.

Details on this clonotype: One end of the junction varies from germline; a read error may be responsible. The CDR3 loop reads CSVESGGELLF. CDR3 nucleotide sequence: TGCAGCGTTGAAAGTGGCGGGGAGCTGTTGTTT. This chain connects TRBV29-1 to TRBJ2-2; maybe TRBD2 (6 bases). The V gene's germline CDR1 is SQVTM and CDR2 ANQGSEA. CDR3 length: 11 amino acids.

This clonotype has only a few counts. The genes are TRBV11-3 and TRBJ2-3, with D hard to call. Between the trimmed V and J ends, which lost 3 bases and 4 bases, there was a span of 5 bases. The CDR3 has 12 amino acids. The germline CDR1 and CDR2 sequences are SGHNT and YENEEA. The CDR3 sequence is CASSFTSDTQYF. Here the CDR3 DNA reads TGTGCCAGCAGCTTTACGTCAGATACGCAGTATTTT.

The V call is TRBV6-1, the J call TRBJ2-1; the D gene is possibly TRBD1 (6 bases). Germline CDR1 is MNHNS and CDR2 is SASEGT. Trimming pared 8 bases from V and 3 bases from J, leaving 8 bases between. This CDR3 comprises 12 residues. The CDR3 DNA is TGTGCCAGCCGACAGGACTACAATGAGCAGTTCTTC. Its protein product is CASRQDYNEQFF.

This chain connects TRBV5-1 to TRBJ1-6, with 7 bases fitting TRBD1. Trimming took 0 bases from V and 5 from J; bases not matched to a gene: 5. The CDR3 length is 16 residues. In germline, CDR1 is SGHRS, CDR2 YFSETQ. CDR3 sequence (DNA): TGCGCCAGCAGCTTGGCCCAGGGGGGCCATAATTCACCCCTCCACTTT. Translated, it gives CASSLAQGGHNSPLHF.

The genes are TRBV28 and TRBJ2-7, with a weak D call TRBD1 (6 bases). Per the germline V gene, CDR1 is MDHEN and CDR2 is SYDVKM. The CDR3 length is 14 residues. Trimming pared 5 bases from V and 0 bases from J, leaving 11 bases between. CDR3: CASSPTGLSYEQYF. Written as DNA, the CDR3 is TGTGCCAGCAGTCCCACAGGGCTCTCCTACGAGCAGTACTTC.

This clonotype was seen more than once but under ten times. The genes are TRBV29-1 and TRBJ1-4; D is possibly TRBD1 (5 bases). Germline V gene sequence: CDR1 SQVTM, CDR2 ANQGSEA. With 6 bases removed from V and 13 bases from J, the gap between germline ends came to 15 bases. CDR3 length equals 11 residues. CDR3 residues: CSVTSGWILFF. In DNA, the CDR3 is TGCAGCGTAACATCAGGGTGGATACTGTTTTTT.

The rearrangement links TRBV29-1 to TRBJ2-2; the D gene is possibly TRBD2 (5 bases). Trimming stripped 4 bases from V and 7 bases from J, with 13 bases between. Germline CDR1 and CDR2: SQVTM and ANQGSEA. The CDR3 is made up of 13 amino acids. This chain's CDR3 is CSVGGSFDGELFF. CDR3 bases: TGCAGCGTTGGAGGGAGCTTTGACGGGGAGCTGTTTTTT.

Here the CDR3 reads CASSLAYNLETQYF. The CDR3 nucleotides read TGTGCCAGCAGCTTAGCCTATAACCTCGAGACCCAGTACTTC. The chain is built from TRBV7-9 and TRBJ2-5; D call uncertain. The CDR3 contains 14 residues. The germline V gene encodes CDR1 SEHNR and CDR2 FQNEAQ (reference sequence). V was trimmed by 0 bases and J by 5 bases, leaving 10 bases between them.

In this sample, this clonotype turned up many times. The V call is TRBV29-1, the J call TRBJ1-2, with D hard to call. The CDR3 sequence is 12 residues long. V was pared by 4 bases and J by 2 bases, with 8 bases between. Germline V CDR1 and CDR2: SQVTM, ANQGSEA. The CDR3 spells CSVADGNYGYTF. For the CDR3, the DNA is TGCAGCGTTGCGGACGGGAACTATGGCTACACCTTC.

This clonotype was counted between two and nine times. J is TRBJ2-7 and V is TRBV20-1, with TRBD2 matching 10 bases. The CDR3 totals 16 residues. The germline gives CDR1 DFQATT, CDR2 SNEGSKA (reference sequence). V dropped 0 bases and J dropped 0; count of bases not matched to a gene: 5. Written as DNA, the CDR3 is TGCAGTGCTAGAGAACCGGGACTAGCGAGCTCCTACGAGCAGTACTTC. The encoded protein is CSAREPGLASSYEQYF.

This clonotype was recorded a few times. The genes are TRBV6-1 and TRBJ2-7; D is undetermined. Germline loops: CDR1 MNHNS, CDR2 SASEGT. The CDR3 runs 13 residues. V shed 5 bases and J shed 3 bases, with 11 bases lying between them. The CDR3 here is CASSPSQNYEQYF. In DNA, the CDR3 is TGTGCCAGCAGTCCCAGTCAAAACTACGAGCAGTACTTC.

V usage is TRBV7-9 and J usage is TRBJ2-7; tentatively, D is TRBD2 (6 bases). V was pared by 3 bases and J by 4 bases, with 13 bases between. This CDR3 region has 14 residues. Germline lookup yields CDR1 SEHNR and CDR2 FQNEAQ (reference sequence). CDR3 in amino acids: CASSFPTSPYEQYF. CDR3 sequence (DNA): TGTGCCAGCAGCTTCCCCACTAGCCCATACGAGCAGTACTTC.

This sequence joins TRBV4-2 and TRBJ1-2; D perhaps matches TRBD1 (6 bases). The CDR3 has 15 residues. Germline loops: CDR1 LGHNA, CDR2 YNFKEQ. V shed 6 bases and J shed 7 bases, with 21 bases lying between them. The CDR3 DNA reads TGTGCCAGCAGTCACCGGGACATCTATTTAGTTGGCTACACCTTC. Its translation: CASSHRDIYLVGYTF.